This T cell receptor (beta chain) was retrieved from a study of OX40 agonist ivuxolimab in advanced cancers. In its sample, this clone was seen once. Antigen unknown. Regarding the study as a whole: Certain nonresponding patients likewise had low normalized T-cell clonal expansion.

This CDR3 is built from 16 residues. V lost 4 bases, J lost 3 bases, and 19 bases lay in between. Germline V lookup: CDR1 SGHNT, CDR2 YYREEE (reference sequence). The repertoire was sequenced with immunoSEQ multiplex PCR; TCRdb's copy has only in-frame clones and lacks some. The table lists tens of thousands of clones, about nine tenths of them singletons. The sequencing used CD4+ or CD8+ T cells sorted from blood, collected in a trial of the OX40 agonist ivuxolimab. This chain joins TRBV5-4 and TRBJ1-2; D call uncertain. The receptor was isolated from an adult with an advanced solid tumor such as melanoma, head and neck, liver or kidney cancer. The CDR3 loop reads CASSLEPPGRDYGYTF. CDR3 sequence (DNA): TGTGCCAGCAGCCTCGAACCTCCGGGAAGGGACTATGGCTACACCTTC.